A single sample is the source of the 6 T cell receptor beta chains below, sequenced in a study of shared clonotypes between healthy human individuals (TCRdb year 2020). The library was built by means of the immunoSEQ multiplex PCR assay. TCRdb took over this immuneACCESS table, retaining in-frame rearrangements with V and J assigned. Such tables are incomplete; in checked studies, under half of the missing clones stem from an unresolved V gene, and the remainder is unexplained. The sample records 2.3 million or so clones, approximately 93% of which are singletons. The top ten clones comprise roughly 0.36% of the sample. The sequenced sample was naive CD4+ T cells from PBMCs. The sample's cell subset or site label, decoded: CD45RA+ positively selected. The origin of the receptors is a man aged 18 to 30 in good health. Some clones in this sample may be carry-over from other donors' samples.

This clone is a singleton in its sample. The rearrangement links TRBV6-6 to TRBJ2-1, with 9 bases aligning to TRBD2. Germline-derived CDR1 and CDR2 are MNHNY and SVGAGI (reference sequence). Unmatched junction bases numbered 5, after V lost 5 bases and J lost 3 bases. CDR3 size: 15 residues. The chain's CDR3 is CASSATSGNYNEQFF. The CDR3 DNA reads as TGTGCCAGCAGTGCGACTAGCGGAAACTACAATGAGCAGTTCTTC.

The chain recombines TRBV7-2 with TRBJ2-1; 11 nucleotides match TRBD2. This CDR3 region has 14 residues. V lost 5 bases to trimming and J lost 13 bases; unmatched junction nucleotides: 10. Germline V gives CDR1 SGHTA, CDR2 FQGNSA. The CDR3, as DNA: TGTGCCAGCAGCATGGGACTAGCGGAGGGCTTCCAGTTCTTC. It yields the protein CASSMGLAEGFQFF.

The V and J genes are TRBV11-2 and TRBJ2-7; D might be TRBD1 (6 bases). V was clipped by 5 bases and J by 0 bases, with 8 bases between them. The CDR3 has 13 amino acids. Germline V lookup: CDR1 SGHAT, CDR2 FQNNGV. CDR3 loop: CASSRQDSYEQYF. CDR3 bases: TGTGCCAGCAGCCGACAGGACTCCTACGAGCAGTACTTC.

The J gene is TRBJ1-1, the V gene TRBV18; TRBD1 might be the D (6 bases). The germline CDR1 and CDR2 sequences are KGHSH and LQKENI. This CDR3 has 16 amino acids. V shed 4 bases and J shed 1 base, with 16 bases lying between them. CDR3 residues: CASSLIRQATNTEAFF. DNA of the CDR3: TGTGCCAGCTCACTTATTCGACAGGCCACGAACACTGAAGCTTTCTTT.

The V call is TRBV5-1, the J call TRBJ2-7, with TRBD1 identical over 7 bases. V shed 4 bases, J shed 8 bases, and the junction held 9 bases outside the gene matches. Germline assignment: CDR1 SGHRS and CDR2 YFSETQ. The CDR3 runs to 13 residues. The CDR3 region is CASSNSGTEKQYF. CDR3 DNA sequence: TGCGCCAGCAGCAATTCCGGGACAGAGAAGCAGTACTTC.

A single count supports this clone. The DNA of the CDR3 is TGTGCCAGCAGCTTAGTTGGGGATTTCGTCGGCGCGCGAGACAATGAGCAGTTCTTC. Translated: CASSLVGDFVGARDNEQFF. The V call is TRBV7-2, the J call TRBJ2-1; D is unresolved. V was clipped by 1 base and J by 5 bases, with 24 bases between them. CDR3 size: 19 residues. Germline V gene sequence: CDR1 SGHTA, CDR2 FQGNSA.